What follows describes a single TCR beta chain. Using immunoSEQ multiplex PCR, the repertoire was profiled, and TCRdb retains in-frame clones only, with some absent. The sample contains some 9,800 clones, about 93% of which appear only once. The data originate from a study of graft-versus-host responses after intestinal transplantation. Germline CDR1 is SEHNR and CDR2 is FQNEAQ (reference sequence). This CDR3 is 14 amino acids long. The V and J ends lost 6 bases and 9 bases, in that order; junction bases with no gene match: 10. The sequence came from a human patient who received an intestinal transplant, so some T cells may come from the graft donor. The sample was PBMCs, taken 8 days after intestinal transplant. This rearrangement joins TRBV7-9 to TRBJ2-1; 8 bases are a match to TRBD2. For the CDR3, the DNA is TGTGCCAGCAGATTACCAGCGGGAGAAGGTGAGCAGTTCTTC. Translated, it gives CASRLPAGEGEQFF.